The 23 T cell receptor beta chains presented below share a single source sample, sequenced in a study of cytomegalovirus exposure and HLA in healthy donors. A multiplex PCR was run with 60 Vbeta primers and 13 Jbeta primers. Clones were sequenced by immunoSEQ multiplex PCR, and TCRdb holds only the in-frame ones, with some missing. The data hold 95,000 to 100,000 clones, with about three quarters observed a single time. The sequencing input was PBMCs. The receptors come from a man in his forties in good health and CMV-seropositive.

J is TRBJ1-2 and V is TRBV28; D call uncertain. The V gene lost 5 bases and the J gene lost 2 bases, with 3 bases spanning the gap. The CDR3 is 11 residues long. CDR1 MDHEN and CDR2 SYDVKM come from the germline V gene. CDR3: CASSLNYGYTF. The CDR3 DNA sequence: TGTGCCAGCAGTCTCAACTATGGCTACACCTTC.

V is TRBV18 and J is TRBJ2-7, with 12 bases fitting TRBD2. The V gene's germline CDR1 is KGHSH and CDR2 LQKENI. V was pared by 4 bases and J by 0 bases, with 4 bases of the junction left unmatched. The CDR3 spans 16 residues. The CDR3 DNA follows: TGTGCCAGCTCACTTACGACTAGCGGGGGCTCCTACGAGCAGTACTTC. This sequence encodes CASSLTTSGGSYEQYF. Based on the CDR3 plus reference TRBV18 and TRBJ2-7, the full variable domain is NAGVMQNPRHLVRRRGQEARLRCSPMKGHSHVYWYRQLPEEGLKFMVYLQKENIIDESGMPKERFSAEFPKEGPSILRIQQVVRGDSAAYFCASSLTTSGGSYEQYFGPGTRLTVT.

The genes are TRBV6-5 and TRBJ1-1, with 8 positions matching TRBD1. Germline assignment: CDR1 MNHEY and CDR2 SVGAGI. With 0 bases clipped from V and 1 base from J, the junction kept 1 base outside the gene matches. This CDR3 contains 15 residues. DNA for the CDR3: TGTGCCAGCAGTTACTCTGGGACAGGGAACACTGAAGCTTTCTTT. As protein: CASSYSGTGNTEAFF.

This clone appeared a few times. CDR3 sequence reads: CASSHGSRRDTQYF. The CDR3 DNA follows: TGTGCCAGCAGTCACGGGTCCCGGCGGGATACGCAGTATTTT. This chain uses TRBV6-5 with TRBJ2-3; D remains unclear. CDR3 length: 14 residues. With 5 bases removed from V and 6 bases from J, the gap between germline ends came to 15 bases. Germline loops: CDR1 MNHEY, CDR2 SVGAGI.

V usage is TRBV7-8 and J usage is TRBJ1-1; 8 positions match TRBD1. V was pared by 5 bases and J by 1 base, with 9 bases of the junction left unmatched. The CDR3 spans 16 residues. Per the germline V gene, CDR1 is SGHVS and CDR2 is FQNEAQ. The CDR3 DNA sequence: TGTGCCAGCAGCCTCCGCAGGGGGCGCGGGAACACTGAAGCTTTCTTT. Residues: CASSLRRGRGNTEAFF.

The chain couples TRBV6-6 to TRBJ2-7; no firm D call. The CDR3 spans 11 residues. V was clipped by 6 bases and J by 5 bases, with 8 bases between them. Germline lookup yields CDR1 MNHNY and CDR2 SVGAGI (reference sequence). The CDR3 is CASSGADEQYF. CDR3 DNA: TGTGCCAGCAGCGGCGCGGACGAGCAGTACTTC.

The chain couples TRBV15 to TRBJ2-5; D is undetermined. The length of the CDR3 is 14 residues. V was trimmed by 1 base and J by 3 bases, leaving 9 bases between them. Germline CDR1 reads LNHNV; CDR2 reads YYDKDF (reference sequence). The CDR3 bases are TGTGCCACCAGCAGAGGGGCTGCCAAAGAGACCCAGTACTTC. It codes for CATSRGAAKETQYF.

This chain joins TRBV18 and TRBJ2-3; 8 positions agree with TRBD2. V shed 2 bases, J shed 0 bases, and the junction held 10 bases outside the gene matches. In germline, CDR1 is KGHSH, CDR2 LQKENI. This CDR3 spans 18 amino acids. CDR3 sequence reads: CASSPGSGGTYSTDTQYF. The CDR3 nucleotides are TGTGCCAGCTCACCAGGCAGCGGGGGAACCTATAGCACAGATACGCAGTATTTT. Using reference TRBV18 and TRBJ2-3 for the parts outside the CDR3, the full variable domain is NAGVMQNPRHLVRRRGQEARLRCSPMKGHSHVYWYRQLPEEGLKFMVYLQKENIIDESGMPKERFSAEFPKEGPSILRIQQVVRGDSAAYFCASSPGSGGTYSTDTQYFGPGTRLTVL.

This rearrangement joins TRBV7-9 to TRBJ2-7; D gene uncertain. Germline V lookup: CDR1 SEHNR, CDR2 FQNEAQ (reference sequence). The CDR3 is 12 residues long. Deletions cut 2 bases from V and 5 bases from J, with 7 bases between. The CDR3 here is CASSLRVHEQYF. The CDR3 region has the DNA TGTGCCAGCAGCTTACGGGTCCACGAGCAGTACTTC.

The CDR3 region is CASSSSGQETQYF. The DNA for the CDR3 is TGTGCCAGCTCATCTAGCGGACAAGAGACCCAGTACTTC. The chain is built from TRBV18 and TRBJ2-5; 7 nucleotides agree with TRBD2. Germline CDR1 and CDR2: KGHSH and LQKENI. With 5 bases clipped from V and 2 bases from J, the junction kept 2 bases outside the gene matches. This CDR3 contains 13 residues.

V gene TRBV28 combines with J gene TRBJ2-7; D might be TRBD2 (5 bases). This CDR3 region has 11 residues. The V and J ends lost 10 bases and 5 bases respectively, with 12 bases between them. Germline values: CDR1 MDHEN, CDR2 SYDVKM. The DNA of the CDR3 is TGTGCCACCCGGGGTTGGGACGAGCAGTACTTC. Translating it yields CATRGWDEQYF.

The rearrangement links TRBV7-9 to TRBJ2-7; D is perhaps TRBD2 (6 bases). The germline gives CDR1 SEHNR, CDR2 FQNEAQ (reference sequence). This CDR3 has 14 residues. Trimming left V 5 bases short and J 2 bases short, with 13 bases between. The CDR3 nucleotides are TGTGCCAGCAGCGCCGGGACTCCCCCCTACGAGCAGTACTTC. It specifies CASSAGTPPYEQYF.

This clone was seen a few times. The chain carries TRBV5-4 and TRBJ2-7; TRBD1 matches at 9 bases. The V segment lost 4 bases and the J segment 3 bases; nucleotides outside the gene matches: 5. This CDR3 comprises 14 residues. Per the germline V gene, CDR1 is SGHNT and CDR2 is YYREEE (reference sequence). The CDR3 protein is CASSRQGEVYEQYF. The CDR3 region has the DNA TGTGCCAGCAGCCGACAGGGGGAAGTCTACGAGCAGTACTTC. Full variable domain (missing parts from reference TRBV5-4 and TRBJ2-7): ETGVTQSPTHLIKTRGQQVTLRCSSQSGHNTVSWYQQALGQGPQFIFQYYREEENGRGNFPPRFSGLQFPNYSSELNVNALELDDSALYLCASSRQGEVYEQYFGPGTRLTVT.

The chain uses TRBV5-1 and TRBJ1-6, with a tentative D call TRBD1 (5 bases). CDR1 is SGHRS, CDR2 YFSETQ, per germline. The CDR3 is 16 residues long. The V end lost 0 bases, the J end lost 1 base, and 8 bases lay between the germline ends. The CDR3 DNA reads TGCGCCAGCAGCTTGGGGCAGGGATCCTATAATTCACCCCTCCACTTT. This translates into CASSLGQGSYNSPLHF.

As for this clone: Germline is not matched at one junction end, which may reflect a read error. Other DNA sequences from this sample encode an identical CDR3 as well. The chain carries TRBV4-1 and TRBJ1-5, with 7 bases matching TRBD1. Germline lookup yields CDR1 MGHRA and CDR2 YSYEKL. The CDR3 spans 16 residues. CDR3 sequence reads: CASSQDPGQGNQPQHF. The CDR3 bases are TGCGCCAGTAGCCAAGATCCCGGACAGGGCAATCAGCCCCAGCATTTT.

The chain uses TRBV28 and TRBJ1-2, with TRBD1 matching over 9 bases. V lost 4 bases, J lost 8 bases, and 11 bases stayed unmatched. The CDR3 spans 15 residues. Germline assignment: CDR1 MDHEN and CDR2 SYDVKM. The CDR3 spells CASSYRGRGYVGYTF. The CDR3 nucleotides are TGTGCCAGCAGTTACAGGGGGCGCGGTTACGTGGGCTACACCTTC.

V gene TRBV28 combines with J gene TRBJ1-3; 7 nucleotides align to TRBD1. CDR3 length equals 15 residues. Germline values: CDR1 MDHEN, CDR2 SYDVKM. With V trimmed by 5 bases and J by 3 bases, 7 bases remained unmatched. CDR3 DNA sequence: TGTGCCAGCAGTCCTAGGGGGCTGGGTGGAAACACCATATATTTT. Amino acid sequence: CASSPRGLGGNTIYF.

The J gene is TRBJ1-5, the V gene TRBV6-5, with unresolved D. V was shortened by 6 bases and J by 4 bases, with 13 bases between the two germline ends. Germline assignment: CDR1 MNHEY and CDR2 SVGAGI. The CDR3 is 14 residues long. The chain's CDR3 is CASRTGNGNQPQHF. CDR3 bases: TGTGCCAGCAGGACCGGGAATGGGAATCAGCCCCAGCATTTT.

The V call is TRBV11-2, the J call TRBJ2-2; 13 bases are a match to TRBD2. J was trimmed by 4 bases and V by 5 bases; bases with no gene match: 7. Germline-derived CDR1 and CDR2 are SGHAT and FQNNGV. This CDR3 comprises 17 residues. The DNA for the CDR3 is TGTGCCAGCAGCCGACTAGCGGGGGGTCGCGGCACCGGGGAGCTGTTTTTT. This gives the protein CASSRLAGGRGTGELFF.

The chain has TRBV4-1 and TRBJ2-7; D perhaps matches TRBD1 (6 bases). This CDR3 is built from 16 residues. V was trimmed by 0 bases and J by 0 bases, leaving 12 bases between them. The germline V gene encodes CDR1 MGHRA and CDR2 YSYEKL. The CDR3 loop reads CASSQESPDSSYEQYF. The CDR3 DNA sequence: TGCGCCAGCAGCCAAGAGTCACCGGACAGCTCCTACGAGCAGTACTTC.

The chain carries TRBV7-8 and TRBJ2-7; 7 nucleotides line up with TRBD1. From germline, CDR1 is SGHVS and CDR2 FQNEAQ. The junction had 6 bases not matched to a gene; V was cut back by 2 bases and J by 2 bases. The CDR3 runs 15 residues. This CDR3 reads CASSLTGAETYEQYF. CDR3 sequence (DNA): TGTGCCAGCAGCTTAACAGGGGCCGAGACCTACGAGCAGTACTTC.

This chain links TRBV7-8 with TRBJ2-7; TRBD2 agrees at 7 bases. The V gene end was trimmed by 5 bases and the J gene end by 0 bases; junction bases not matched to a gene: 10. CDR3 length: 16 amino acids. Germline V CDR1 and CDR2: SGHVS, FQNEAQ. CDR3 bases: TGTGCCAGCAGCACCTACAAGACTAGCAGCTCCTACGAGCAGTACTTC. Amino acids: CASSTYKTSSSYEQYF.

V is TRBV6-5 and J is TRBJ2-3, with a tentative D call TRBD2 (6 bases). The germline CDR1 and CDR2 sequences are MNHEY and SVGAGI. The length of the CDR3 is 14 residues. With 2 bases removed from V and 4 bases from J, the gap between germline ends came to 10 bases. The CDR3 sequence: CASSYPGRPDTQYF. The CDR3, as DNA: TGTGCCAGCAGTTACCCCGGGAGACCAGATACGCAGTATTTT.